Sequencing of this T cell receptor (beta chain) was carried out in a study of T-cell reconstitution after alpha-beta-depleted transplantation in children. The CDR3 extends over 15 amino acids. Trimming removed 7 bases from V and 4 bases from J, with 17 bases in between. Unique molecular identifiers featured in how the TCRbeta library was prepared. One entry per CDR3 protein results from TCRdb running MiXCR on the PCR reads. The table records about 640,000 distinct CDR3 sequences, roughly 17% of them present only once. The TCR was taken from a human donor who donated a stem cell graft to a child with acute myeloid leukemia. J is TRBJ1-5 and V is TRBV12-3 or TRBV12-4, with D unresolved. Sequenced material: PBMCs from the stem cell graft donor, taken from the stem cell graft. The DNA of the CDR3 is TGTGCCAGCAAACTGGAAGGGTTGGGAAATCAGCCCCAGCATTTT. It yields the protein CASKLEGLGNQPQHF.